Shown below are 14 T cell receptor beta chains from a single sample sequenced in a study of T cell responses to AZD1222 COVID-19 vaccine. Clones were sequenced by immunoSEQ multiplex PCR, and TCRdb holds only the in-frame ones, with some missing. The sample carries about 160,000 clones, around 90% recorded once. The sample here was peripheral blood, taken 28 days after the second AZD1222 dose. These receptors all stem from an adult who received the AZD1222 COVID-19 vaccine.

For the CDR3, the DNA is TGTGCCAGCAGCGGTAGGGTGGGGGAGACCCAGTACTTC. As protein: CASSGRVGETQYF. J is TRBJ2-5 and V is TRBV7-2; D gene uncertain. The V end lost 5 bases, the J end lost 5 bases, and 12 bases lay between the germline ends. Per germline, CDR1 SGHTA and CDR2 FQGNSA. The CDR3 has 13 amino acids.

A few counts support this clone. The rearrangement uses TRBV6-5 and TRBJ1-3; D remains unclear. Trimming stripped 4 bases from V and 4 bases from J, with 17 bases between. CDR3 size: 16 residues. Germline V gene sequence: CDR1 MNHEY, CDR2 SVGAGI. The CDR3: CASSSTAGPGGNTIYF. The CDR3 DNA follows: TGTGCCAGCAGTTCCACGGCAGGCCCGGGGGGAAACACCATATATTTT.

The chain has TRBV6-1 and TRBJ1-1; D call uncertain. V was cut by 2 bases and J by 4 bases, with 17 bases left in between. Germline CDR1 MNHNS, CDR2 SASEGT. The CDR3 has 16 amino acids. CDR3 DNA sequence: TGTGCCAGCAGTGAATTAAGGATACAGAGCCCCACTGAAGCTTTCTTT. Translation gives CASSELRIQSPTEAFF.

The J gene is TRBJ1-2, the V gene TRBV30, with TRBD1 matching 7 bases. The CDR3 is 14 amino acids. The trim removed 4 bases at V and 4 bases at J, leaving 9 bases unmatched. The germline V gene has CDR1 GTSNPN and CDR2 SVGIG (reference sequence). The CDR3 protein is CAWTGQLASYGYTF. CDR3 coding DNA: TGTGCCTGGACGGGACAGCTGGCGTCCTATGGCTACACCTTC.

The V and J genes are TRBV16 and TRBJ1-4; 7 bases line up with TRBD1. CDR1 KGHSY and CDR2 FQNENV come from the germline V gene. CDR3 length: 13 amino acids. V lost 2 bases, J lost 7 bases, and 1 base stayed unmatched. The CDR3 DNA is TGTGCCAGCAGCCAAGGGACAGTTGAAAAACTGTTTTTT. Its translation: CASSQGTVEKLFF.

The J gene is TRBJ2-3, the V gene TRBV30; D may be TRBD2 (5 bases). CDR3 length equals 16 residues. Per the germline V gene, CDR1 is GTSNPN and CDR2 is SVGIG (reference sequence). V was shortened by 3 bases and J by 0 bases, with 16 bases between the two germline ends. The CDR3 DNA is TGTGCCTGGAGACTGGGCGGGTTCACTAGCACAGATACGCAGTATTTT. It translates to CAWRLGGFTSTDTQYF.

The chain links TRBV5-1 to TRBJ2-5, with D hard to call. The CDR3 loop spans 15 amino acids. Trimming took off 0 bases at V and 0 bases at J, with 9 bases between the two ends. Germline V lookup: CDR1 SGHRS, CDR2 YFSETQ. The CDR3 DNA follows: TGCGCCAGCAGCTTGGAGGGCGCGGACCAAGAGACCCAGTACTTC. Its translation is CASSLEGADQETQYF.

This chain uses TRBV20-1 with TRBJ1-2; the D is unclear. Trimming took 5 bases from V and 8 from J, leaving 12 bases between them. From germline, CDR1 is DFQATT and CDR2 SNEGSKA (reference sequence). The CDR3 runs 11 residues. The CDR3 region has the DNA TGCAGTGCTCGCCACAAGACGGGCTACACCTTC. It is translated as CSARHKTGYTF.

This rearrangement joins TRBV5-1 to TRBJ1-6; TRBD1 agrees at 7 bases. This CDR3 is 18 amino acids long. Germline V gene lookup returns CDR1 SGHRS and CDR2 YFSETQ. V gave up 4 bases and J gave up 4 bases; unmatched junction bases: 14. CDR3 in amino acids: CASSPGQPTMFYNSPLHF. For the CDR3, the DNA is TGCGCCAGCAGCCCGGGACAGCCGACTATGTTTTATAATTCACCCCTCCACTTT. Variable domain in full (rest from reference TRBV5-1 and TRBJ1-6): KAGVTQTPRYLIKTRGQQVTLSCSPISGHRSVSWYQQTPGQGLQFLFEYFSETQRNKGNFPGRFSGRQFSNSRSEMNVSTLELGDSALYLCASSPGQPTMFYNSPLHFGNGTRLTVT.

The chain combines TRBV7-2 with TRBJ2-1; 15 nucleotides align to TRBD2. With 3 bases clipped from V and 9 bases from J, the junction kept 3 bases outside the gene matches. Germline lookup yields CDR1 SGHTA and CDR2 FQGNSA. The CDR3 is 15 residues long. The CDR3 here is CASSLGLAGGSEQFF. The CDR3 nucleotides read TGTGCCAGCAGCTTGGGACTAGCGGGAGGTAGTGAGCAGTTCTTC.

The chain carries TRBV6-5 and TRBJ2-5; D gene uncertain. Per germline, CDR1 MNHEY and CDR2 SVGAGI. V was trimmed by 1 base and J by 2 bases, leaving 5 bases between them. CDR3 length equals 13 residues. CDR3 coding DNA: TGTGCCAGCAGTTACTTCGTTCAAGAGACCCAGTACTTC. Amino acids: CASSYFVQETQYF.

This chain connects TRBV3-1 (or the pseudogene TRBV3-2) to TRBJ1-4; 8 nucleotides match TRBD1. Germline-derived CDR1 and CDR2 are LGHDT and YNNKEL (reference sequence). V lost 4 bases and J lost 8; bases outside the gene matches: 6. This CDR3 comprises 14 residues. CDR3 bases: TGTGCCAGCAGCCCGTTGCAGGGGGCCGAAAAACTGTTTTTT. Amino acid sequence: CASSPLQGAEKLFF.

This chain connects TRBV20-1 to TRBJ1-1; D gene uncertain. Looked up from germline, CDR1 is DFQATT and CDR2 is SNEGSKA (reference sequence). The CDR3 loop spans 11 amino acids. V was clipped by 1 base and J by 8 bases, with 8 bases between them. DNA for the CDR3: TGCAGTGCTAGAGTGGACCTAGAAGCTTTCTTT. It translates to CSARVDLEAFF.

V gene TRBV10-2 combines with J gene TRBJ2-7; the match to TRBD2 covers 11 bases. The CDR3 has 14 residues. Germline-derived CDR1 and CDR2 are WSHSY and SAAADI. Losses at the gene ends were 5 bases for V and 8 bases for J; bases not matched to a gene: 8. CDR3 sequence reads: CASSPGLAVSQQYF. Here the CDR3 DNA reads TGCGCCAGCAGTCCGGGACTAGCGGTATCTCAGCAGTACTTC.